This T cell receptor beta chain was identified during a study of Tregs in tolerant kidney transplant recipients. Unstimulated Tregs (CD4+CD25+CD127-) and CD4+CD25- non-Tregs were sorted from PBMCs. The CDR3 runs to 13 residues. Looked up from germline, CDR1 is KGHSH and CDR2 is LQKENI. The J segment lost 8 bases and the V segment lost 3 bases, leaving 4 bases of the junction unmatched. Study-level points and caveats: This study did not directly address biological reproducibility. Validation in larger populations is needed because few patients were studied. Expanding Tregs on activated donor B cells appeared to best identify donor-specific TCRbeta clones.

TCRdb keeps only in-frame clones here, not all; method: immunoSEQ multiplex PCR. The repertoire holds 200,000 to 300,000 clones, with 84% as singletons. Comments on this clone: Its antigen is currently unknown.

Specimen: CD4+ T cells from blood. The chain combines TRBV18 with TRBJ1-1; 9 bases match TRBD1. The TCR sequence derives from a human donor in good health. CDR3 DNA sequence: TGTGCCAGCTCACCGGGACAGGGCAGCGAAGCTTTCTTT. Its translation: CASSPGQGSEAFF.